One and the same sample provided the 24 T cell receptor beta chains below, sequenced in a study of T cells after yellow fever vaccination. TCRdb redid the calling of the 5' RACE reads with MiXCR, one entry per CDR3 protein. The sample gives roughly 260,000 distinct CDR3 sequences, 10% to 15% of which show up once; 0.4% to 0.55% is in the top ten. The sequencing used CD4+ T cells sorted from PBMCs, collected 45 days after the yellow fever booster vaccination. The receptors stem from a man aged 30-40 years who received the YFV17D yellow fever vaccine.

The chain joins TRBV7-2 to TRBJ2-1, with D possibly TRBD2 on 6 matching bases. The CDR3 has 15 residues. With 1 base removed from V and 0 bases from J, the gap between germline ends came to 7 bases. Germline V gives CDR1 SGHTA, CDR2 FQGNSA. In DNA, the CDR3 is TGTGCCAGCAGCTTAGTAGCGGACTCCTACAATGAGCAGTTCTTC. Protein: CASSLVADSYNEQFF.

This clonotype was observed a few times. This chain joins TRBV18 and TRBJ1-3; D gene unclear. Looked up from germline, CDR1 is KGHSH and CDR2 is LQKENI. Trimming took off 3 bases at V and 2 bases at J, with 14 bases between the two ends. The length of the CDR3 is 16 residues. The CDR3 DNA sequence: TGTGCCAGCTCACCGAACGGGCCAGGAGCTGGAAACACCATATATTTT. Residues: CASSPNGPGAGNTIYF.

This clonotype was seen repeatedly, ten times or more. The chain has TRBV20-1 and TRBJ2-3; perhaps TRBD2 as D (6 bases). Germline V gene lookup returns CDR1 DFQATT and CDR2 SNEGSKA (reference sequence). The CDR3 is made up of 14 amino acids. V lost 3 bases and J 2 bases, leaving 12 bases between the germline ends. The CDR3 loop reads CSASGAGLTDTQYF. CDR3 DNA sequence: TGCAGTGCTAGCGGTGCGGGGCTCACAGATACGCAGTATTTT.

This clonotype was seen more than once but under ten times. V gene TRBV12-3 or TRBV12-4 combines with J gene TRBJ2-5; D might be TRBD2 (7 bases). Trimming took off 2 bases at V and 5 bases at J, with 12 bases between the two ends. This CDR3 has 14 residues. As DNA, the CDR3 is TGTGCCAGCAGTTTACCCGGGGGGCAGGAGACCCAGTACTTC. Protein product: CASSLPGGQETQYF.

V gene TRBV3-1 combines with J gene TRBJ2-5; 13 positions agree with TRBD2. The CDR3 has 16 residues. Germline V lookup: CDR1 LGHDT, CDR2 YNNKEL (reference sequence). J gave up 3 bases and V 4 bases, and 5 bases lay outside the gene matches. In DNA, the CDR3 is TGTGCCAGCAGCCTAAACGGACTAGCGGGAGAAGAGACCCAGTACTTC. Amino acid sequence: CASSLNGLAGEETQYF.

This clonotype was observed many times. This sequence joins TRBV20-1 and TRBJ2-2; 7 bases fit TRBD1. The CDR3 sequence is 14 residues long. J gave up 0 bases and V 2 bases, and 0 bases lay outside the gene matches. CDR1 DFQATT and CDR2 SNEGSKA come from the germline V gene (reference sequence). The CDR3 is CSARTGANTGELFF. Written as DNA, the CDR3 is TGCAGTGCTAGAACAGGGGCGAACACCGGGGAGCTGTTTTTT.

This clonotype was observed a few times. The chain has TRBV7-2 and TRBJ1-5, with D uncertain. V shed 7 bases and J shed 0 bases, with 7 bases lying between them. CDR1 is SGHTA, CDR2 FQGNSA, per germline. The CDR3 contains 13 residues. This chain's CDR3 is CASTSGSNQPQHF. The CDR3 DNA follows: TGTGCCAGCACCTCTGGTAGCAATCAGCCCCAGCATTTT.

This clonotype was observed a handful of times. This chain links TRBV20-1 with TRBJ2-3; 8 bases line up with TRBD2. The V gene's germline CDR1 is DFQATT and CDR2 SNEGSKA (reference sequence). This CDR3 is 14 amino acids long. V gave up 6 bases and J gave up 4 bases; unmatched junction bases: 9. The CDR3 DNA is TGCAGTGCCCCTCCGGGAGGGAGGCCAGATACGCAGTATTTT. It encodes CSAPPGGRPDTQYF.

This clonotype appeared a few times. V usage is TRBV20-1 and J usage is TRBJ2-4; 7 nucleotides align to TRBD2. Germline V gives CDR1 DFQATT, CDR2 SNEGSKA (reference sequence). The CDR3 has 14 residues. CDR3 nucleotides: TGCAGCGCCTGGGAGGGCCTAGCCAAAAACATTCAGTACTTC. Its protein is CSAWEGLAKNIQYF.

Only a few counts were recorded for this clonotype. J is TRBJ2-3 and V is TRBV20-1; TRBD1 aligns across 8 bases. CDR3 length: 14 residues. With 4 bases clipped from V and 0 bases from J, the junction kept 3 bases outside the gene matches. The germline gives CDR1 DFQATT, CDR2 SNEGSKA (reference sequence). CDR3 sequence (DNA): TGCAGTGCTATTGGACAGGGAAGCACAGATACGCAGTATTTT. Its translation is CSAIGQGSTDTQYF.

The sample holds a few counts of this clonotype. The CDR3: CASSQDFWGGEQFF. CDR3 bases: TGCGCCAGCAGCCAAGATTTTTGGGGCGGTGAGCAGTTCTTC. This sequence joins TRBV4-3 and TRBJ2-1; D may be TRBD1 (5 bases). The V gene's germline CDR1 is LGHNA and CDR2 YSLEER. CDR3 length: 14 amino acids. V was shortened by 0 bases and J by 9 bases, with 12 bases between the two germline ends.

The table lists this clonotype with a count of one. This sequence joins TRBV11-3 and TRBJ2-1; D call uncertain. Germline CDR1 reads SGHNT; CDR2 reads YENEEA. CDR3 size: 13 residues. With 5 bases removed from V and 8 bases from J, the gap between germline ends came to 13 bases. For the CDR3, the DNA is TGTGCCAGCAGCCTCGGACGTGACGATGAGCAGTTCTTC. Translated, it gives CASSLGRDDEQFF.

This chain connects TRBV10-3 to TRBJ2-5; unclear D gene. The ends were cut back, 6 bases at V and 2 bases at J, with 4 bases in the middle. This CDR3 contains 11 residues. In germline, CDR1 is ENHRY, CDR2 SYGVKD. CDR3 bases: TGTGCCATCAGGGATCAAGAGACCCAGTACTTC. Translation gives CAIRDQETQYF.

The V call is TRBV20-1, the J call TRBJ2-7; 7 bases map to TRBD1. The CDR3 is 14 amino acids. Germline V gene sequence: CDR1 DFQATT, CDR2 SNEGSKA (reference sequence). The trim removed 4 bases at V and 4 bases at J, leaving 10 bases unmatched. The CDR3 loop reads CSANVQGELYEQYF. CDR3 in DNA: TGCAGTGCTAACGTGCAGGGGGAGTTATACGAGCAGTACTTC.

This clonotype has more than one count but fewer than ten. This chain links TRBV25-1 with TRBJ2-7; no firm D call. From germline, CDR1 is MGHDK and CDR2 SYGVNS. Trimming left V 2 bases short and J 2 bases short, with 10 bases between. The CDR3 sequence is 14 residues long. For the CDR3, the DNA is TGTGCCAGCAGTGAAAATCGGGTCCCCTACGAGCAGTACTTC. This sequence encodes CASSENRVPYEQYF.

The chain is built from TRBV5-1 and TRBJ1-4, with D possibly TRBD1 on 5 matching bases. Germline CDR1 SGHRS, CDR2 YFSETQ. V was shortened by 0 bases and J by 4 bases, with 10 bases between the two germline ends. The CDR3 has 15 amino acids. For the CDR3, the DNA is TGCGCCAGCAGCTTGGCCGGGGCCGATAATGAAAAACTGTTTTTT. Its protein is CASSLAGADNEKLFF.

J is TRBJ2-7 and V is TRBV29-1; the D call may be TRBD1 or TRBD2 (5 bases each). From germline, CDR1 is SQVTM and CDR2 ANQGSEA. This CDR3 comprises 15 residues. Trimming cost V 1 base and J 9 bases, with 22 bases left between them. The CDR3 protein is CSVEAPSGRFAGQYF. CDR3 bases: TGCAGCGTTGAAGCCCCCTCGGGACGGTTCGCCGGGCAGTACTTC.

Many counts were recorded for this clonotype. The chain joins TRBV7-2 to TRBJ2-3; TRBD2 matches at 10 bases. This CDR3 comprises 15 residues. Trimming took 0 bases from V and 3 from J; bases not matched to a gene: 0. CDR1 is SGHTA and CDR2 is FQGNSA in the germline V gene. Written as DNA, the CDR3 is TGTGCCAGCAGCTTAGCAGCGGGGGGGACAGATACGCAGTATTTT. Translation gives CASSLAAGGTDTQYF. The whole variable domain, filled in from reference TRBV7-2 and TRBJ2-3, reads GAGVSQSPSNKVTEKGKDVELRCDPISGHTALYWYRQSLGQGLEFLIYFQGNSAPDKSGLPSDRFSAERTGGSVSTLTIQRTQQEDSAVYLCASSLAAGGTDTQYFGPGTRLTVL.

The gene calls are TRBV7-8 and TRBJ2-1; tentatively, D is TRBD2 (5 bases). Trimming shortened V by 5 bases and J by 6 bases, and 17 bases separated the two germline ends. The CDR3 extends over 15 amino acids. Germline CDR1 is SGHVS and CDR2 is FQNEAQ. The CDR3 nucleotides are TGTGCCAGCAGCCCTTTAGAGAGGAGGTCCAATGAGCAGTTCTTC. Its protein product is CASSPLERRSNEQFF.

This clonotype occurred a few times. V is TRBV20-1 and J is TRBJ2-4, with D possibly matching TRBD1 (5 bases). This CDR3 has 14 residues. Germline CDR1 and CDR2: DFQATT and SNEGSKA (reference sequence). Trimming took off 0 bases at V and 4 bases at J, with 10 bases between the two ends. Written as DNA, the CDR3 is TGCAGTGCTAGAGATAGGGGCGAGAAAAACATTCAGTACTTC. It translates to CSARDRGEKNIQYF.

This chain uses TRBV5-1 with TRBJ2-6; TRBD2 agrees at 11 bases. This CDR3 has 19 residues. The V gene's germline CDR1 is SGHRS and CDR2 YFSETQ. Trimming took 5 bases from V and 0 from J; bases not matched to a gene: 10. CDR3 loop: CASRRSPGLADSGANVLTF. The CDR3 DNA follows: TGCGCCAGCAGGAGGAGTCCGGGACTAGCGGACTCTGGGGCCAACGTCCTGACTTTC.

This clonotype came up a few times. The chain links TRBV15 to TRBJ2-3, with TRBD2 matching 9 bases. Germline assignment: CDR1 LNHNV and CDR2 YYDKDF (reference sequence). V was pared by 0 bases and J by 6 bases, with 4 bases of the junction left unmatched. CDR3 length equals 15 residues. Here the CDR3 DNA reads TGTGCCACCAGCAGAGATTTAGCGGGAGTCGATACGCAGTATTTT. Translated: CATSRDLAGVDTQYF. Complete variable domain (other parts from reference TRBV15 and TRBJ2-3): DAMVIQNPRYQVTQFGKPVTLSCSQTLNHNVMYWYQQKSSQAPKLLFHYYDKDFNNEADTPDNFQSRRPNTSFCFLDIRSPGLGDTAMYLCATSRDLAGVDTQYFGPGTRLTVL.

Worth noting for this clonotype: This could be a read error, since a much larger clone is one nucleotide away. This chain joins TRBV20-1 and TRBJ2-7; D tentatively fits TRBD1 or TRBD2 (5 bases each). Looked up from germline, CDR1 is DFQATT and CDR2 is SNEGSKA (reference sequence). CDR3 size: 15 residues. This CDR3 is CNARNGDAGAYEQYF. CDR3 nucleotide sequence: TGCAATGCTAGAAATGGGGACGCAGGTGCCTACGAGCAGTACTTC.

This clonotype has a handful of counts. The chain is built from TRBV29-1 and TRBJ2-7; tentative D call: TRBD2 (6 bases). CDR1 and CDR2 (germline): SQVTM, ANQGSEA. V shed 3 bases and J shed 6 bases, with 12 bases lying between them. This CDR3 has 12 amino acids. The chain's CDR3 is CSVEVAGSEQYF. CDR3 coding DNA: TGCAGCGTTGAGGTGGCGGGGAGCGAGCAGTACTTC.